These 29 T cell receptor beta chains share one sample of origin, sequenced in a study of blood T cell repertoires in COVID-19. Assay: immunoSEQ multiplex PCR; the TCRdb copy retains only in-frame clones and omits some. The sample has approximately 100,000 clones, over 75% seen once. Sample: peripheral blood. These TCRs come from a human donor in a cohort sampled during active or convalescent COVID-19.

The V and J genes are TRBV2 and TRBJ1-6; D perhaps matches TRBD1 (5 bases). Trimming cost V 5 bases and J 8 bases, with 19 bases left between them. The CDR3 loop spans 16 amino acids. CDR1 is SNHLY and CDR2 is FYNNEI in the germline V gene. For the CDR3, the DNA is TGTGCCAGCAGTAAAACCGGGACTGTAGAGGATTCACCCCTCCACTTT. Its protein is CASSKTGTVEDSPLHF.

The chain has TRBV3-1 (or the pseudogene TRBV3-2) and TRBJ1-2, with D possibly matching TRBD1 (6 bases). Between the trimmed V and J ends, which lost 4 bases and 6 bases, there was a span of 15 bases. This CDR3 has 14 amino acids. Per the germline V gene, CDR1 is LGHDT and CDR2 is YNNKEL (reference sequence). CDR3 sequence (DNA): TGTGCCAGCAGCCCGCACCTCAGACAGGATGGCTACACCTTC. Translation: CASSPHLRQDGYTF.

The V call is TRBV4-3, the J call TRBJ2-2; TRBD2 might be the D (5 bases). This CDR3 is built from 15 residues. Trimming stripped 1 base from V and 7 bases from J, with 13 bases between. Germline V gene lookup returns CDR1 LGHNA and CDR2 YSLEER. CDR3 protein: CASSQVLSGSGELFF. The CDR3 DNA reads TGCGCCAGCAGCCAAGTGTTGAGCGGTAGCGGGGAGCTGTTTTTT.

The J gene is TRBJ1-2, the V gene TRBV6-5, with 8 bases aligning to TRBD1. CDR1 and CDR2 (germline): MNHEY, SVGAGI. This CDR3 has 14 residues. With V trimmed by 6 bases and J by 5 bases, 8 bases remained unmatched. The CDR3 region is CASRPDRVRYGYTF. Here the CDR3 DNA reads TGTGCCAGCAGACCGGACAGGGTTCGGTATGGCTACACCTTC.

This chain uses TRBV4-2 with TRBJ2-3; 10 bases align to TRBD2. Germline V gene lookup returns CDR1 LGHNA and CDR2 YNFKEQ. V lost 0 bases, J lost 3 bases, and 6 bases stayed unmatched. The CDR3 has 17 residues. CDR3 sequence (DNA): TGTGCCAGCAGCCAAGAAGGCAAGCGGGGGGGGACAGATACGCAGTATTTT. Its protein product is CASSQEGKRGGTDTQYF.

In its sample, this clone was seen many times. This chain joins TRBV5-6 and TRBJ2-2; the match to TRBD1 covers 10 bases. The CDR3 is 16 amino acids. V was clipped by 0 bases and J by 4 bases; unmatched bases: 3. The germline CDR1 and CDR2 sequences are SGHDT and YYEEEE. This chain's CDR3 is CASSLGQGALTGELFF. The DNA of the CDR3 is TGTGCCAGCAGCTTGGGACAGGGGGCGCTCACCGGGGAGCTGTTTTTT.

This chain links TRBV6-1 with TRBJ2-3, with D perhaps matching TRBD2 (6 bases). Per the germline V gene, CDR1 is MNHNS and CDR2 is SASEGT. This CDR3 region has 12 residues. Trimming removed 3 bases from V and 8 bases from J, with 9 bases in between. This CDR3 reads CASSEMGGTQYF. CDR3 sequence (DNA): TGTGCCAGCAGTGAGATGGGGGGTACGCAGTATTTT.

The chain uses TRBV18 and TRBJ2-3; D is unclear. V was shortened by 3 bases and J by 0 bases, with 4 bases between the two germline ends. CDR1 KGHSH and CDR2 LQKENI come from the germline V gene. This CDR3 is 13 amino acids long. CDR3 protein: CASSPLSTDTQYF. In DNA, the CDR3 is TGTGCCAGCTCACCCCTAAGCACAGATACGCAGTATTTT.

This clone appeared once. This chain joins TRBV6-5 and TRBJ2-7, with 9 bases matching TRBD1. V shed 6 bases, J shed 8 bases, and the junction held 11 bases outside the gene matches. CDR1 is MNHEY, CDR2 SVGAGI, per germline. CDR3 length equals 14 residues. The chain's CDR3 is CASSPPGTGIKQYF. CDR3 in DNA: TGTGCCAGCAGCCCCCCCGGGACAGGGATCAAGCAGTACTTC.

V is TRBV7-9 and J is TRBJ2-7, with TRBD2 as a possible D gene (6 bases). This CDR3 has 17 residues. CDR1 is SEHNR, CDR2 FQNEAQ, per germline (reference sequence). Trimming took off 5 bases at V and 2 bases at J, with 22 bases between the two ends. Written as DNA, the CDR3 is TGTGCCAGCAGCCCGGGCCGCGGGATCCGGGGGACCTACGAGCAGTACTTC. It codes for CASSPGRGIRGTYEQYF.

Note on this clone: The same CDR3 can be traced to other DNA sequences in this sample. The V and J genes are TRBV6-5 and TRBJ1-1, with a possible D match to TRBD1 (6 bases). The germline V gene has CDR1 MNHEY and CDR2 SVGAGI. With 7 bases removed from V and 0 bases from J, the gap between germline ends came to 9 bases. This CDR3 spans 13 amino acids. The CDR3 spells CASKQGMNTEAFF. The CDR3 DNA reads TGTGCCAGCAAGCAGGGGATGAACACTGAAGCTTTCTTT.

This clone was recorded once. The rearrangement uses TRBV6-6 and TRBJ2-7; no firm D call. Trimming pared 8 bases from V and 4 bases from J, leaving 12 bases between. This CDR3 comprises 12 residues. Germline assignment: CDR1 MNHNY and CDR2 SVGAGI (reference sequence). CDR3 residues: CASCDTFYEQYF. CDR3 nucleotide sequence: TGTGCCAGCTGCGACACCTTTTACGAGCAGTACTTC.

This chain uses TRBV5-1 with TRBJ2-3; D is uncertain. There are 15 residues in the CDR3. V lost 0 bases and J 0 bases, leaving 8 bases between the germline ends. The germline V gene has CDR1 SGHRS and CDR2 YFSETQ. The CDR3 DNA reads TGCGCCAGCAGCTTGGGAGCCACTAGCACAGATACGCAGTATTTT. Amino acid sequence: CASSLGATSTDTQYF.

The genes are TRBV28 and TRBJ2-1; TRBD2 aligns across 11 bases. V lost 3 bases, J lost 5 bases, and 3 bases stayed unmatched. Germline CDR1 reads MDHEN; CDR2 reads SYDVKM. CDR3 length: 15 amino acids. The DNA of the CDR3 is TGTGCCAGCAGTTTCCTTAGCGGGGGGGACAATGAGCAGTTCTTC. It translates to CASSFLSGGDNEQFF.

The rearrangement uses TRBV6-6 and TRBJ1-3; tentative D call: TRBD1 (5 bases). The CDR3 sequence is 14 residues long. The V gene's germline CDR1 is MNHNY and CDR2 SVGAGI (reference sequence). Trimming took off 10 bases at V and 7 bases at J, with 20 bases between the two ends. The CDR3 loop reads CATTPIREGNTIYF. The CDR3 DNA reads as TGTGCCACCACCCCCATCAGGGAGGGCAACACCATATATTTT.

V usage is TRBV5-1 and J usage is TRBJ1-6, with D maybe TRBD1 (5 bases). The CDR3 is 16 amino acids. Germline V gene data show CDR1 as SGHRS and CDR2 as YFSETQ. Trimming pared 4 bases from V and 5 bases from J, leaving 16 bases between. CDR3 in amino acids: CASSPSGGLDNSPLHF. CDR3 DNA: TGCGCCAGCAGCCCGTCTGGGGGGTTGGATAATTCACCCCTCCACTTT.

The chain employs TRBV28 and TRBJ1-2; a possible D gene is TRBD1 (6 bases). The CDR3 is 14 residues long. V dropped 10 bases and J dropped 3 bases, with 18 bases sitting between them. The V gene's germline CDR1 is MDHEN and CDR2 SYDVKM. The CDR3 region is CATKGGAEYYGYTF. For the CDR3, the DNA is TGTGCCACCAAGGGGGGGGCAGAGTACTATGGCTACACCTTC.

The V call is TRBV5-1, the J call TRBJ2-5; possibly TRBD2 for D (6 bases). The V end was cut by 4 bases, the J end by 5 bases, with 15 bases between. The CDR3 is 14 amino acids. CDR1 and CDR2 (germline): SGHRS, YFSETQ. DNA for the CDR3: TGCGCCAGCAGCCCCCCCACTAGCCGGGAGACCCAGTACTTC. This sequence encodes CASSPPTSRETQYF.

The chain carries TRBV6-4 and TRBJ2-3, with 7 bases that match TRBD1. Trimming at V came to 8 bases and at J to 15 bases, leaving 20 bases not matched to a gene. The CDR3 contains 14 residues. CDR1 and CDR2 from the germline V gene are MRHNA and SNTAGT. CDR3 in DNA: TGTGCCAGCCCGACCGTCGAACCGGGACAGAGCTGCTATTTT. It yields the protein CASPTVEPGQSCYF.

The gene calls are TRBV7-9 and TRBJ2-7; 9 bases fit TRBD1. The germline V gene has CDR1 SEHNR and CDR2 FQNEAQ (reference sequence). V lost 5 bases, J lost 4 bases, and 3 bases stayed unmatched. The CDR3 has 13 amino acids. CDR3 in amino acids: CASSPGTGYEQYF. In nucleotides, the CDR3 is TGTGCCAGCAGCCCAGGGACAGGGTACGAGCAGTACTTC. Supplemented by reference TRBV7-9 and TRBJ2-7, the full variable domain reads DTGVSQNPRHKITKRGQNVTFRCDPISEHNRLYWYRQTLGQGPEFLTYFQNEAQLEKSRLLSDRFSAERPKGSFSTLEIQRTEQGDSAMYLCASSPGTGYEQYFGPGTRLTVT.

The chain combines TRBV3-1 (or the pseudogene TRBV3-2) with TRBJ1-3; D call uncertain. The CDR3 is 16 amino acids. Germline CDR1 reads LGHDT; CDR2 reads YNNKEL (reference sequence). V was pared by 4 bases and J by 2 bases, with 15 bases between. The CDR3, as DNA: TGTGCCAGCAGCCGAAATACGATCGCAGCTGGAAACACCATATATTTT. Protein: CASSRNTIAAGNTIYF.

The genes are TRBV19 and TRBJ1-6; D is uncertain. Per the germline V gene, CDR1 is LNHDA and CDR2 is SQIVND (reference sequence). CDR3 size: 12 residues. V dropped 3 bases and J dropped 7 bases, with 4 bases sitting between them. The CDR3 sequence is CASSIPNSPLHF. Written as DNA, the CDR3 is TGTGCCAGTAGTATCCCGAATTCACCCCTCCACTTT. Full variable domain (rest looked up from reference TRBV19 and TRBJ1-6): DGGITQSPKYLFRKEGQNVTLSCEQNLNHDAMYWYRQDPGQGLRLIYYSQIVNDFQKGDIAEGYSVSREKKESFPLTVTSAQKNPTAFYLCASSIPNSPLHFGNGTRLTVT.

The chain couples TRBV2 to TRBJ1-5; 9 bases are a match to TRBD1. Germline assignment: CDR1 SNHLY and CDR2 FYNNEI. V dropped 6 bases and J dropped 1; count of bases not matched to a gene: 4. The CDR3 is 15 amino acids. This CDR3 is CASRGTGSSNQPQHF. DNA for the CDR3: TGTGCCAGCAGGGGGACAGGGAGCAGCAATCAGCCCCAGCATTTT.

This clone was counted between two and nine times. CDR3: CASGPGDRGPQETQYF. For the CDR3, the DNA is TGTGCTAGTGGTCCCGGGGACAGGGGGCCCCAAGAGACCCAGTACTTC. The chain joins TRBV12-5 to TRBJ2-5; TRBD1 agrees at 12 bases. V shed 5 bases and J 1 base; nucleotides not matched to a gene: 5. The CDR3 totals 16 residues. Germline CDR1 and CDR2: LGHNT and FRNRAP.

This chain links TRBV6-5 with TRBJ1-3; TRBD1 is a possible D gene (6 bases). Germline-derived CDR1 and CDR2 are MNHEY and SVGAGI. The V end lost 0 bases, the J end lost 1 base, and 10 bases lay between the germline ends. This CDR3 contains 16 residues. CDR3 sequence (DNA): TGTGCCAGCAGTTACTCGGGACATACATCTGGAAACACCATATATTTT. Translated: CASSYSGHTSGNTIYF.

The genes are TRBV7-2 and TRBJ1-1; 11 bases map to TRBD1. Trimming removed 8 bases from V and 5 bases from J; junction bases left unmatched: 10. This CDR3 has 15 amino acids. CDR1 and CDR2 (germline): SGHTA, FQGNSA. CDR3 in DNA: TGTGCCAGCGCTGGACAGGGGGCGCGGTGGACTGAAGCTTTCTTT. Protein: CASAGQGARWTEAFF.

On this clone itself: Other DNA sequences in this sample translate to the same CDR3. The chain combines TRBV28 with TRBJ1-1, with D perhaps TRBD1 (5 bases). Germline assignment: CDR1 MDHEN and CDR2 SYDVKM. The CDR3 extends over 14 amino acids. V lost 6 bases to trimming and J lost 1 base, with 12 bases between them. The CDR3 is CASRAGGQNTEAFF. The CDR3 nucleotides are TGTGCCAGCAGGGCCGGGGGTCAGAACACTGAAGCTTTCTTT.

The chain recombines TRBV9 with TRBJ2-5; 7 bases align to TRBD1. Looked up from germline, CDR1 is SGDLS and CDR2 is YYNGEE. V shed 1 base, J shed 0 bases, and the junction held 3 bases outside the gene matches. The CDR3 contains 15 residues. This CDR3 reads CASSVRGQYQETQYF. DNA for the CDR3: TGTGCCAGCAGCGTACGGGGACAGTACCAAGAGACCCAGTACTTC. The complete variable domain, with remaining parts taken from reference TRBV9 and TRBJ2-5, reads DSGVTQTPKHLITATGQRVTLRCSPRSGDLSVYWYQQSLDQGLQFLIQYYNGEERAKGNILERFSAQQFPDLHSELNLSSLELGDSALYFCASSVRGQYQETQYFGPGTRLLVL.

The rearrangement links TRBV11-2 to TRBJ2-3, with TRBD2 identical over 8 bases. V was clipped by 1 base and J by 0 bases; unmatched bases: 6. The CDR3 extends over 17 amino acids. CDR1 is SGHAT and CDR2 is FQNNGV in the germline V gene. This CDR3 is CASSLGTSGQSTDTQYF. In DNA form, the CDR3 reads TGTGCCAGCAGCTTAGGAACTAGCGGTCAAAGCACAGATACGCAGTATTTT.